This T cell receptor (beta chain) appears in the sequencing data of a study of identical twins (dated by TCRdb to the mid-2010s). Looking at the study overall: To test whether fetal clonotypes persist, the study used deep sequencing on TCR alpha and beta repertoires from monozygotic twins, unrelated adults of various ages, and cord blood. To rule out contamination, replicate twin experiments were performed at different times with different library preparation protocols.

A note on this clonotype: The clone's antigen remains unknown. Base qualities are missing; no much larger clone stands one base away.

The germline V gene specifies SGHRS as CDR1 and YFSETQ as CDR2. V loses 3 bases at its end and J loses 3 bases; junction bases beyond the gene matches: 9. The CDR3 holds 16 amino acids from the cysteine to the phenylalanine. Just the 48-base CDR3 DNA is kept, in frame starting at base 1. Preparation of the library involved 5' RACE. Data came from an Illumina HiSeq 2000. A universal primer binding site was introduced by template switching, and a unique molecular identifier was present in the final cDNA, enabling accurate counting of TCR cDNA molecules. Specific primers in the conserved constant-segment region were used to synthesize first-strand cDNA for the TCR alpha and beta chains. To control for contamination, every cDNA library was double barcoded, receiving both a SMART-Mk sample barcode and Illumina barcodes. TruSeq adapter sequences along with Illumina sample barcodes were introduced in two successive PCR steps. The Illumina HiSeq platform was used with custom primers to sequence TCR alpha and beta cDNA libraries. The source study handled its data this way. Raw reads were processed with MiGEC to extract unique molecular identifiers, and MiXCR was used to determine CDR3 positions. Recombination models were inferred per individual with the repgenHMM and IGoR tools using an EM algorithm. Shared clonotypes were analyzed with the tcR package in R, and sharing was normalized by the product of cloneset sizes. Out-of-frame nonproductive sequences were analyzed to study raw recombination free of thymic and clonal selection effects. TCRdb reprocessing: public reads trimmed at Q25 with fastp, clones called with MiXCR, in-frame beta chains kept. Each record represents a unique CDR3 protein, reported with the most common genes and DNA among its rows. Here the V and J calls rest on TCRdb's processing, not on the authors' analysis. In all, the sample holds just under 550,000 distinct CDR3 sequences, and roughly 15% of those were seen once. Of the sample, about 0.4% falls within the top ten clones.

General conclusions and limits of the study: Because the same donors could not be followed over many years, the conclusions depended on cross-sectional statistical analysis. In monozygotic twins, out-of-frame TCR alpha sharing was systematically underestimated by recombination models, although the models agreed with sharing between unrelated individuals. Out-of-frame TCR alpha sequences shared between twins showed an excess of low generation-probability sequences compared with coincidental sharing between unrelated individuals. In beta out-of-frame sequences, excess twin sharing was weaker, because having fewer shared sequences lowered the signal-to-noise ratio. Fewer insertions were carried by abundant cord blood beta clonotypes; a weaker similar trend was observed in young adult naive repertoires, while no such trend was observed in memory repertoires. Invariant T cells such as MAIT and iNKT could partly confound zero-insertion analyses, although diverse VJ usage argued against such confounding for most clonotypes.

Every donor in the study was a healthy Caucasian. The twin cohort comprised three pairs of female monozygotic twins, all aged about 18 to 30 years. CD4+ and CD8+ T cell populations were isolated with positive isolation kits from Invitrogen. This same sample was also taken into another study, of yellow fever vaccine responses in identical twins. Drawing on the second study: According to the authors, the vaccine-induced T cell response in identical twins seemed to be partly convergent and partly specific to each individual. The study precisely tracked vaccine-responding T cell clones in identical twins.

Source material: CD4+ T cells sorted from blood. This sequence originates from a woman between 18 and 29 years old in good health. The chain employs TRBV5-1 and TRBJ1-1; 9 central nucleotides agree with TRBD1. The encoded CDR3 is CASSWHRDREYTEAFF. The nucleotide sequence reads as follows: TGCGCCAGCAGCTGGCACCGGGACAGGGAGTACACTGAAGCTTTCTTT.